This T cell receptor beta chain came from a study of T-cell memory formation after mild COVID-19. The V gene lost 8 bases and the J gene lost 10 bases, with 11 bases spanning the gap. The CDR3 length is 11 residues. This clonotype was observed a few times. TCRdb passed the 5' RACE reads through MiXCR, listing each CDR3 protein once. The sample includes roughly 580,000 distinct CDR3 sequences, more than 15% seen only once; the top ten take more than 10%. Material: PBMCs or a T cell subset sorted from them (not recorded which). The chain combines TRBV12-3 or TRBV12-4 with TRBJ2-2; D is uncertain. This receptor was obtained from an adult woman who had mild COVID-19 (a few samples of this study predate the infection). Cell type and time point are not known. CDR3 in DNA: TGTGCCAGCGGTCTGGATGTGGAGCTGTTTTTT. Translation gives CASGLDVELFF.